A selection of T cell receptor beta chains follows, all from one sample in a study of OX40 agonist ivuxolimab in advanced cancers. Only in-frame clones appear in the TCRdb table, and some are missing; sequencing was by immunoSEQ multiplex PCR. The table lists roughly 37,000 clones, about 80% of them singletons. Sample: CD4+ or CD8+ T cells sorted from blood, taken in a trial of the OX40 agonist ivuxolimab. The receptors shown here come from an adult with an advanced solid tumor such as melanoma, head and neck, liver or kidney cancer. Each CDR3 is given with its conserved first and last residue. D genes are given only for firm matches. A clone size is listed for some rows: how often the clone was seen (once, few, many), or a class if it is expanded.

d_call	v_call	cdr3_length	j_call	clone_size	cdr3_aa	cdr3_nt
.	TRBV7-9	13	TRBJ1-2	.	CASSLAGNYGYTF	TGTGCCAGCAGCTTAGCAGGGAACTATGGCTACACCTTC
.	TRBV11-2	15	TRBJ1-5	.	CASSRAGVSNQPQHF	TGTGCCAGCAGCCGCGCGGGAGTTAGCAATCAGCCCCAGCATTTT
.	TRBV7-2	14	TRBJ1-1	.	CASSLAREYTEAFF	TGTGCCAGCAGCTTAGCCAGGGAATACACTGAAGCTTTCTTT
TRBD1	TRBV5-6	15	TRBJ1-5	.	CASSLFDRGGQPQHF	TGTGCCAGCAGCTTATTCGACAGGGGTGGTCAGCCCCAGCATTTT
.	TRBV18	15	TRBJ2-3	once	CASSPLEGSADTQYF	TGTGCCAGCTCACCGCTTGAGGGGTCGGCAGATACGCAGTATTTT
.	TRBV6-6	13	TRBJ2-5	.	CASSYYGKETQYF	TGTGCCAGCAGTTACTACGGTAAAGAGACCCAGTACTTC
TRBD2	TRBV7-2	14	TRBJ2-3	.	CAISQAGAGDTQYF	TGTGCCATCTCCCAAGCGGGGGCGGGAGATACGCAGTATTTT
TRBD1	TRBV27	15	TRBJ1-6	.	CASSPSEGQNSPLHF	TGTGCCAGCAGTCCGAGTGAGGGACAGAATTCACCCCTCCACTTT
.	TRBV30	13	TRBJ1-6	.	CAWTGEGNSPLHF	TGTGCCTGGACAGGGGAGGGTAATTCACCCCTCCACTTT
.	TRBV9	12	TRBJ1-1	.	CASSPWMAEAFF	TGTGCCAGCAGCCCCTGGATGGCTGAAGCTTTCTTT
.	TRBV5-1	14	TRBJ1-3	.	CASSSVQGGNTIYF	TGCGCCAGCAGCTCTGTCCAAGGTGGAAACACCATATATTTT
.	TRBV5-1	12	TRBJ2-7	few	CASSDGATSQYF	TGCGCCAGCAGCGACGGGGCTACCTCGCAGTACTTC
.	TRBV7-3	14	TRBJ2-5	.	CASSPPDSQETQYF	TGTGCCAGCAGCCCCCCGGACAGCCAAGAGACCCAGTACTTC
.	TRBV7-2	15	TRBJ1-5	.	CASSFGGHSNQPQHF	TGTGCCAGCAGCTTTGGGGGGCATAGCAATCAGCCCCAGCATTTT
.	TRBV6-6	12	TRBJ1-2	.	CASSQDGFGYTF	TGTGCCAGCAGCCAGGACGGCTTCGGCTACACCTTC
.	TRBV19	16	TRBJ2-7	.	CASSITLTGYSYEQYF	TGTGCCAGTAGTATAACCCTAACAGGTTACTCCTACGAGCAGTACTTC
.	TRBV5-6	13	TRBJ2-1	.	CASSLANYNEQFF	TGTGCCAGCAGCTTGGCGAACTACAATGAGCAGTTCTTC
.	TRBV20-1	11	TRBJ2-7	.	CSARPVYEQYF	TGCAGTGCTAGACCGGTTTACGAGCAGTACTTC
TRBD1	TRBV6-5	13	TRBJ1-4	once	CASRRTGWEKLFF	TGTGCCAGCCGGAGGACAGGGTGGGAAAAACTGTTTTTT
.	TRBV6-6	15	TRBJ2-7	.	CASSSRGLIRGEQYF	TGTGCCAGCAGTTCCCGGGGATTAATCAGGGGCGAGCAGTACTTC
.	TRBV10-2	13	TRBJ2-7	.	CAGSPGDNYEQYF	TGCGCCGGCAGCCCAGGAGACAACTACGAGCAGTACTTC
.	TRBV10-3	14	TRBJ1-1	few	CAISERTRDTEAFF	TGTGCCATCAGTGAGCGAACTAGGGACACTGAAGCTTTCTTT
TRBD2	TRBV11-2	16	TRBJ2-5	.	CASSQLVSSGLETQYF	TGTGCCAGCAGCCAGCTGGTCTCTAGCGGGTTAGAGACCCAGTACTTC
.	TRBV6-4	14	TRBJ1-5	once	CASSEYSYNQPQHF	TGTGCCAGCAGTGAATACAGCTACAATCAGCCCCAGCATTTT
.	TRBV30	14	TRBJ2-6	.	CAWSRVSGANVLTF	TGTGCCTGGAGTCGGGTTTCTGGGGCCAACGTCCTGACTTTC
TRBD1	TRBV7-3	17	TRBJ2-3	.	CASSLNPDRGETDTQYF	TGTGCCAGCAGCTTAAACCCGGACAGGGGAGAGACAGATACGCAGTATTTT
TRBD1	TRBV7-9	16	TRBJ1-2	few	CASSPETGVMHRGYTF	TGTGCCAGCAGCCCAGAGACAGGGGTAATGCATCGGGGCTACACCTTC
TRBD2	TRBV10-1	17	TRBJ2-1	.	CASSRFTAGSSYNEQFF	TGCGCCAGCAGTAGGTTTACAGCGGGGAGCTCCTACAATGAGCAGTTCTTC
.	TRBV11-3	14	TRBJ1-1	.	CASSFGGRRAEAFF	TGTGCCAGCAGCTTCGGAGGGCGGAGGGCTGAAGCTTTCTTT
.	TRBV5-4	13	TRBJ1-5	few	CASSYGGNQPQHF	TGTGCCAGCAGCTACGGTGGCAATCAGCCCCAGCATTTT
.	TRBV28	14	TRBJ1-6	.	CASCVNSYNSPLHF	TGTGCCAGCTGTGTGAACTCCTATAATTCACCCCTCCACTTT
.	TRBV5-1	15	TRBJ2-2	.	CASSLSQGNTGELFF	TGCGCCAGCAGCTTGAGTCAGGGGAACACCGGGGAGCTGTTTTTT
.	TRBV19	13	TRBJ1-1	.	CASSIDRFTEAFF	TGTGCCAGTAGTATTGACAGATTCACTGAAGCTTTCTTT
.	TRBV18	15	TRBJ2-3	few	CASSMAAPPLDTQYF	TGTGCCAGCTCAATGGCGGCCCCGCCCTTGGATACGCAGTATTTT
.	TRBV4-1	15	TRBJ1-2	.	CASSQDTDFHYGYTF	TGCGCCAGCAGCCAAGATACAGATTTCCACTATGGCTACACCTTC
.	TRBV7-3	12	TRBJ1-2	.	CASSSTAYGYTF	TGTGCCAGCAGCTCGACAGCCTATGGCTACACCTTC
.	TRBV9	16	TRBJ2-6	.	CASRLRHPRRANVLTF	TGTGCCAGCAGGTTGCGACACCCGAGACGGGCCAACGTCCTGACTTTC
TRBD1	TRBV7-6	14	TRBJ2-3	.	CASSLGQSTDTQYF	TGTGCCAGCAGCTTGGGACAGTCCACAGATACGCAGTATTTT